Sequencing of this T cell receptor (beta chain) was carried out in a study of regulatory T cells in long-lasting Graves disease. Relying on iRepertoire HTBI primers and Arm-PCR of CDR3 regions, the team built TCR beta libraries. TCRdb ran MiXCR on the multiplex PCR reads and lists one entry per CDR3 protein. The data hold 360,000 or so distinct CDR3 sequences, with under 20% observed a single time. This CDR3 contains 14 residues. Germline-derived CDR1 and CDR2 are PRHDT and FYEKMQ (reference sequence). V shed 4 bases, J shed 4 bases, and the junction held 6 bases outside the gene matches. Time point here: newly diagnosed GD, antithyroid drugs for less than 3 months. Researchers made the TCR library from RNA that was extracted from PBMCs. Findings of the study overall: Whereas new patients shared some 990 public clonotypes, persistent patients shared more, at approximately 2,500. TRBV28, TRBJ1-2 and TRBJ2-5 were segments that persistent disease favored.

On this clonotype: Its antigen remains unknown. It may be a read error: a sequence one base away is much more abundant.

Another study also made use of these data, one on T cells in Graves' hyperthyroidism and ophthalmopathy. That source reports: First-round RT-PCR with HTBI primers amplified the TCR CDR3 region. Among clonotypes expanded in thyroid above 0.001, most were also found in blood.

The input for sequencing was peripheral blood mononuclear cells (PBMCs), taken at new diagnosis, from a patient treated with antithyroid drugs. This receptor was taken from a woman aged 18-29 years with Graves disease. The genes are TRBV13 and TRBJ1-1; 7 bases are a match to TRBD1. CDR3 sequence: CASSYGTASTEAFF. The CDR3, as DNA: TGTGCCAGCAGCTACGGGACAGCGAGCACTGAAGCTTTCTTT.